These T cell receptor beta chains were read from a single sample in a study of blood T cell repertoires in COVID-19. Produced via immunoSEQ multiplex PCR; TCRdb's table is partial and in-frame only. The sample lists 200,000 to 250,000 clones, roughly 84% occurring once. The source material was PBMCs or T cells enriched from blood (not recorded which). Receptor source: a middle-aged woman who had recovered from COVID-19. The CDR3 runs from the conserved cysteine through the conserved F or W. The D gene is left open where the match is weak. Expanded clones get a size class; other rows say once, few or many, or leave the size out.

>TRBJ2-5|TRBD2|NA|TRBV7-8
CASSLAGGQGETQYF
TGTGCCAGCAGTCTAGCGGGAGGCCAGGGAGAGACCCAGTACTTC
>TRBJ1-1|NA|few|TRBV19
CASSPRGLDTEAFF
TGTGCCAGTAGTCCCAGGGGCTTGGACACTGAAGCTTTCTTT
>TRBJ1-2|NA|NA|TRBV5-4
CASSPGAGDSGYTF
TGTGCCAGCAGCCCGGGAGCCGGTGATTCTGGCTACACCTTC
>TRBJ1-2|NA|NA|TRBV4-3
CASSQGAAGEGYTF
TGCGCCAGCAGCCAAGGGGCGGCCGGGGAAGGCTACACCTTC
>TRBJ2-4|NA|NA|TRBV18
CASSPPAEARNIQYF
TGTGCCAGCTCACCACCCGCCGAAGCGAGAAACATTCAGTACTTC
>TRBJ1-2|TRBD1|NA|TRBV14
CASSRGQDYGYTF
TGTGCCAGCAGCCGGGGACAGGACTATGGCTACACCTTC
>TRBJ2-6|NA|NA|TRBV9
CASSARDWRSGANVLTF
TGTGCCAGCAGCGCTCGGGACTGGCGCTCTGGGGCCAACGTCCTGACTTTC
>TRBJ2-5|TRBD2|once|TRBV27
CASTPTSGEETQYF
TGTGCCAGCACCCCGACTAGCGGGGAAGAGACCCAGTACTTC
>TRBJ1-1|NA|NA|TRBV6-5
CASERTANTEAFF
TGTGCCAGCGAACGGACAGCGAACACTGAAGCTTTCTTT
>TRBJ1-5|TRBD1|NA|TRBV18
CASSPGTGGRSKHF
TGTGCCAGCTCACCAGGGACAGGGGGCCGTAGTAAGCATTTT
>TRBJ1-2|NA|NA|TRBV19
CASSIDGTRNNYGYTF
TGTGCCAGTAGTATAGATGGGACAAGAAATAACTATGGCTACACCTTC
>TRBJ1-2|NA|NA|TRBV5-6
CASSTITGKANYGYTF
TGTGCCAGCAGCACAATTACAGGGAAAGCTAACTATGGCTACACCTTC
>TRBJ2-5|TRBD2|NA|TRBV18
CASSSLAGGLQETQYF
TGTGCCAGCTCATCACTAGCGGGAGGGCTTCAAGAGACCCAGTACTTC
>TRBJ1-2|NA|NA|TRBV11-3
CASSLDQWQNYGYTF
TGTGCCAGCAGCTTAGATCAGTGGCAGAACTATGGCTACACCTTC
>TRBJ1-4|TRBD1|once|TRBV11-2
CASSLGAGGAGEKLFF
TGTGCCAGCAGCTTAGGGGCAGGGGGCGCAGGAGAAAAACTGTTTTTT
>TRBJ2-1|TRBD2|NA|TRBV11-3
CASSLGETSGSYEQFF
TGTGCCAGCAGCTTAGGAGAAACTAGCGGGAGCTATGAGCAGTTCTTC
>TRBJ1-4|NA|NA|TRBV6-2/TRBV6-3
CASSYSPEGVFNEKLFF
TGTGCCAGCAGTTACTCACCAGAAGGGGTCTTCAATGAAAAACTGTTTTTT
>TRBJ2-1|TRBD2|NA|TRBV6-5
CASGASGYNEQFF
TGTGCCAGCGGGGCTAGCGGTTACAATGAGCAGTTCTTC
>TRBJ2-7|NA|NA|TRBV28
CASSAQNYEQYF
TGTGCCAGCAGTGCTCAGAACTACGAGCAGTACTTC
>TRBJ2-1|TRBD2|NA|TRBV4-2
CASTRFAGEPDEQFF
TGTGCCAGCACCCGCTTCGCGGGAGAACCGGATGAGCAGTTCTTC
>TRBJ2-5|NA|NA|TRBV15
CATREATGARETQYF
TGTGCCACCAGAGAGGCAACGGGAGCACGAGAGACCCAGTACTTC
>TRBJ2-7|TRBD1|NA|TRBV5-1
CASSSGTVLRSYEQYF
TGCGCCAGCAGCTCCGGGACAGTTTTGAGGTCCTACGAGCAGTACTTC
>TRBJ2-1|NA|NA|TRBV2
CASSEASSYNEQFF
TGTGCCAGCAGTGAGGCTAGCAGTTACAATGAGCAGTTCTTC
>TRBJ2-7|TRBD1|NA|TRBV28
CASSAPGTGGYEQYF
TGTGCCAGCAGCGCCCCCGGGACAGGGGGCTACGAGCAGTACTTC
>TRBJ2-1|TRBD2|once|TRBV27
CASSLGTSGKDEQFF
TGTGCCAGCAGTTTAGGGACTAGCGGGAAGGATGAGCAGTTCTTC
>TRBJ1-5|TRBD1|few|TRBV19
CASSNRDRGVWSNQPQHF
TGTGCCAGTAGTAACCGGGACAGGGGAGTTTGGAGCAATCAGCCCCAGCATTTT
>TRBJ2-5|TRBD2|NA|TRBV19
CASSIALAGGPSQETQYF
TGTGCCAGTAGTATAGCCCTAGCGGGAGGGCCGAGCCAAGAGACCCAGTACTTC
>TRBJ2-1|TRBD2|few|TRBV6-5
CASSSPGLGIEQFF
TGTGCCAGCAGTTCGCCGGGACTAGGGATTGAGCAGTTCTTC
>TRBJ2-7|NA|once|TRBV4-2
CASSQAGLLGYEQYF
TGTGCCAGCAGCCAAGCAGGCCTTCTCGGCTACGAGCAGTACTTC
>TRBJ2-5|TRBD2|NA|TRBV5-1
CASSLVGLAGQETQYF
TGCGCCAGCAGCTTGGTAGGACTAGCGGGCCAAGAGACCCAGTACTTC
>TRBJ1-2|NA|few|TRBV10-3
CAISDGTPVPFGYTF
TGTGCCATCAGTGATGGGACTCCCGTCCCTTTTGGCTACACCTTC
>TRBJ2-5|NA|NA|TRBV15
CATSRGQGNGETQYF
TGTGCCACCAGCAGAGGGCAGGGGAATGGAGAGACCCAGTACTTC
>TRBJ2-5|TRBD2|NA|TRBV19
CASRPPWGGETQYF
TGTGCCAGCCGACCCCCTTGGGGGGGAGAGACCCAGTACTTC
>TRBJ2-1|NA|NA|TRBV20-1
CSASGVSGTPGYNEQFF
TGCAGTGCTAGTGGGGTCTCCGGGACTCCCGGATACAATGAGCAGTTCTTC
>TRBJ2-2|NA|NA|TRBV28
CASRQGGGLVGGELFF
TGTGCCAGCAGACAAGGTGGAGGGCTTGTTGGCGGGGAGCTGTTTTTT
>TRBJ2-2|TRBD1|NA|TRBV7-9
CASSLTGANTGELFF
TGTGCCAGCAGCTTAACAGGGGCGAACACCGGGGAGCTGTTTTTT
>TRBJ1-4|NA|few|TRBV2
CASSEQGSDNEKLFF
TGTGCCAGCAGTGAACAGGGTTCTGATAATGAAAAACTGTTTTTT
>TRBJ2-1|TRBD1|NA|TRBV18
CASSPRTGEASNEQFF
TGTGCCAGCTCACCGCGGACAGGGGAGGCCAGCAATGAGCAGTTCTTC
>TRBJ2-1|TRBD2|few|TRBV15
CATSTKRLAVLEANEQFF
TGTGCCACCAGCACGAAAAGACTAGCGGTCTTAGAGGCCAATGAGCAGTTCTTC
>TRBJ2-5|NA|NA|TRBV5-6
CASSHRRLRGETQYF
TGTGCCAGCAGCCACCGGAGACTCAGAGGGGAGACCCAGTACTTC
>TRBJ2-7|NA|NA|TRBV2
CASNVGQGIYEQYF
TGTGCCAGCAATGTGGGTCAGGGGATTTACGAGCAGTACTTC
>TRBJ1-2|TRBD1|NA|TRBV7-9
CASSYGTAYGYTF
TGTGCCAGCAGCTACGGGACAGCCTATGGCTACACCTTC
>TRBJ2-7|TRBD2|NA|TRBV11-1
CASRTGLEPEHRTYF
TGTGCCAGCAGAACGGGACTAGAACCGGAGCACAGGACGTACTTC
>TRBJ2-6|NA|NA|TRBV18
CASSAGVPGANVLTF
TGTGCCAGCTCAGCAGGGGTCCCTGGGGCCAACGTCCTGACTTTC
>TRBJ2-7|TRBD2|NA|TRBV5-6
CASSTTSGSHEQYF
TGTGCCAGCAGCACGACTAGCGGGAGTCACGAGCAGTACTTC
>TRBJ1-1|NA|few|TRBV10-3
CAISEGRPYTEAFF
TGTGCCATCAGTGAAGGCAGGCCGTACACTGAAGCTTTCTTT
>TRBJ1-2|TRBD1|NA|TRBV19
CASSRQGRVSDGYTF
TGTGCCAGTAGTAGACAGGGACGCGTTTCGGATGGCTACACCTTC
>TRBJ1-4|NA|NA|TRBV20-1
CSYRAEKLFF
TGCAGCTACAGGGCTGAAAAACTGTTTTTT
>TRBJ1-5|NA|NA|TRBV5-5
CASSLSPYLQDSNQPQHF
TGTGCCAGCAGCTTGTCGCCATATTTACAGGATAGCAATCAGCCCCAGCATTTT
>TRBJ1-2|TRBD1|NA|TRBV5-4
CASSFPDRENGYTF
TGTGCCAGCAGCTTTCCCGACAGGGAAAACGGCTACACCTTC
>TRBJ2-7|TRBD2|NA|TRBV3-1/TRBV3-2
CASSQRGGRGSYEQYF
TGTGCCAGCAGCCAACGTGGCGGGAGAGGGTCCTACGAGCAGTACTTC
>TRBJ2-3|TRBD2|NA|TRBV5-1
CASSLGTSASTDTQYF
TGCGCCAGCAGCTTGGGTACTAGCGCAAGCACAGATACGCAGTATTTT
>TRBJ1-5|NA|NA|TRBV19
CASSILMTVNSNQPQHF
TGTGCCAGTAGTATACTGATGACAGTTAATAGCAATCAGCCCCAGCATTTT